Below, 4 T cell receptor beta chains from the same sample are listed, as sequenced in a study of molecular identifiers for immune sequencing clone quantification. TCRdb fed the PCR reads into MiXCR, producing one record per CDR3 protein. The sample consists of approximately 550,000 distinct CDR3 sequences, 25% of them appearing once. The specimen sequenced was naive CD8+ T cells from blood, with Jurkat cell RNA spiked in. Noted subset: FACS-sorted CD8+CD4-CCR7+CD45RA+ naive T cells. These receptors all stem from a human donor in good health. Some libraries in this study had Jurkat cell RNA spiked in.

The chain carries TRBV20-1 and TRBJ2-3, with 10 nucleotides matching TRBD2. The CDR3 has 16 residues. CDR1 is DFQATT and CDR2 is SNEGSKA in the germline V gene (reference sequence). The junction had 7 bases not matched to a gene; V was cut back by 3 bases and J by 1 base. CDR3 nucleotide sequence: TGCAGTGCTAGGAGGACTAGCGGTGGGGGCACAGATACGCAGTATTTT. This gives the protein CSARRTSGGGTDTQYF.

This clonotype came up many times. The chain combines TRBV12-5 with TRBJ1-1; no reliable D call. Between the trimmed V and J ends, which lost 0 bases and 7 bases, there was a span of 12 bases. The CDR3 sequence is 14 residues long. Germline V gene data show CDR1 as LGHNT and CDR2 as FRNRAP. The CDR3 DNA reads TGTGCTAGTGGTTTGGTTGGGATCGCGGATGAAGCTTTCTTT. Translation: CASGLVGIADEAFF.

This clonotype was seen only a few times. The rearrangement joins TRBV4-3 to TRBJ2-7; TRBD1 is a possible D gene (6 bases). CDR3 length: 15 residues. The V gene lost 2 bases and the J gene lost 4 bases, with 15 bases spanning the gap. CDR1 is LGHNA, CDR2 YSLEER, per germline. This CDR3 reads CASSQNRDIGYEQYF. The CDR3 DNA is TGCGCCAGCAGCCAAAACAGGGACATCGGGTACGAGCAGTACTTC.

This clonotype has more than one count but fewer than ten. The chain carries TRBV3-2 and TRBJ2-7; the listed D gene, TRBD2, was not tested against the DNA. TRBV3-2 is a known pseudogene. The CDR3 contains 16 residues. The CDR3 loop is CASSPCSGRTPLGQYF. The CDR3 region has the DNA TGTGCCAGCAGCCCCTGTAGCGGGAGGACGCCCCTTGGGCAGTACTTC.